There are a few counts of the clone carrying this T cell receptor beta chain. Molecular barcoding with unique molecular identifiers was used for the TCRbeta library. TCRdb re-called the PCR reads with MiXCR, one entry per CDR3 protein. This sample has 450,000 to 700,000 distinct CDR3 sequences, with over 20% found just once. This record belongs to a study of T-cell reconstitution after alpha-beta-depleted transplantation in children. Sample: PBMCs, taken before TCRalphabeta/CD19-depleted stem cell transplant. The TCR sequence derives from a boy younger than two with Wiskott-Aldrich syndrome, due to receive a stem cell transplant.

The CDR3 loop is CASSLTPGGPYEQFF. In DNA form, the CDR3 reads TGTGCCAGCAGTTTAACGCCGGGAGGGCCCTATGAGCAGTTCTTC. The rearrangement uses TRBV12-3 or TRBV12-4 and TRBJ2-1; the match to TRBD2 covers 8 bases. This CDR3 region has 15 residues. Germline trimming cut 2 bases from V and 8 bases from J; bases unmatched to any gene: 8.